This T cell receptor (beta chain) emerged from a study of CD8 T cells in Susac syndrome. Reverse transcription of roughly 0.5 to 1 ug RNA used random hexamers. TCRdb processed the immunoSEQ multiplex PCR reads anew with MiXCR; each CDR3 protein has one entry. The data show roughly 190,000 distinct CDR3 sequences, roughly 92% seen once. This CDR3 spans 14 amino acids. The V end lost 5 bases, the J end lost 7 bases, and 13 bases lay between the germline ends. The germline gives CDR1 SGHRS, CDR2 YFSETQ. The rearrangement uses TRBV5-1 and TRBJ1-6, with D possibly TRBD1 on 5 matching bases. The TCR originated in a human donor in good health. Material: CD4+ T cells from PBMCs. This chain's CDR3 is CASRRRDRNSPLHF. For the CDR3, the DNA is TGCGCCAGCAGACGCCGGGACCGGAATTCACCCCTCCACTTT.